The 17 T cell receptor beta chains presented below share a single source sample, sequenced in a study of blood T cell repertoires in COVID-19. Clones were read by immunoSEQ multiplex PCR, and TCRdb kept only the in-frame ones, dropping some. The sample yields about 220,000 clones, over 70% seen once. Sequenced input: peripheral blood. The receptor source for this set is a woman in her 70s with acute or convalescent COVID-19.

The rearrangement links TRBV18 to TRBJ2-7; TRBD2 is a possible D gene (5 bases). The CDR3 has 15 amino acids. The V and J ends lost 6 bases and 10 bases respectively, with 25 bases between them. Looked up from germline, CDR1 is KGHSH and CDR2 is LQKENI. The CDR3 sequence is CASSPRSDGVRQQYF. DNA for the CDR3: TGTGCCAGCTCCCCCCGTTCAGACGGGGTGCGTCAACAGTACTTC.

The rearrangement joins TRBV18 to TRBJ2-5, with 7 positions matching TRBD2. V lost 5 bases and J lost 0; bases outside the gene matches: 3. CDR3 length: 14 amino acids. Per germline, CDR1 KGHSH and CDR2 LQKENI. DNA for the CDR3: TGTGCCAGCTCAGAGCGGGGAAACCAAGAGACCCAGTACTTC. It yields the protein CASSERGNQETQYF. Full variable domain (missing parts from reference TRBV18 and TRBJ2-5): NAGVMQNPRHLVRRRGQEARLRCSPMKGHSHVYWYRQLPEEGLKFMVYLQKENIIDESGMPKERFSAEFPKEGPSILRIQQVVRGDSAAYFCASSERGNQETQYFGPGTRLLVL.

CDR3 sequence reads: CSASRTGYVEKLFF. DNA of the CDR3: TGCAGTGCTAGTAGGACAGGGTACGTCGAAAAACTGTTTTTT. The chain recombines TRBV20-1 with TRBJ1-4, with 8 bases lining up with TRBD1. The CDR3 loop spans 14 amino acids. Unmatched junction bases numbered 8, after V lost 3 bases and J lost 8 bases. Germline CDR1 DFQATT, CDR2 SNEGSKA (reference sequence).

The chain has TRBV30 and TRBJ2-7; tentative D call: TRBD1 (5 bases). Germline V gene sequence: CDR1 GTSNPN, CDR2 SVGIG (reference sequence). The germline V and J ends were trimmed by 0 bases and 3 bases, with 12 bases remaining between them. This CDR3 is built from 14 residues. The CDR3 loop reads CAWSVRDRLYEQYF. The CDR3, as DNA: TGTGCCTGGAGTGTACGTGACAGACTCTACGAGCAGTACTTC. The whole variable domain, remainder taken from reference TRBV30 and TRBJ2-7, is SQTIHQWPATLVQPVGSPLSLECTVEGTSNPNLYWYRQAAGRGLQLLFYSVGIGQISSEVPQNLSASRPQDRQFILSSKKLLLSDSGFYLCAWSVRDRLYEQYFGPGTRLTVT.

The rearrangement links TRBV2 to TRBJ2-2; D is ambiguous. The CDR3 totals 14 residues. Per germline, CDR1 SNHLY and CDR2 FYNNEI. V was pared by 6 bases and J by 0 bases, with 8 bases between. The CDR3 bases are TGTGCCAGCAGCCAACGCGCGAACACCGGGGAGCTGTTTTTT. Protein product: CASSQRANTGELFF.

The chain couples TRBV5-1 to TRBJ1-2; unclear D gene. Germline loops: CDR1 SGHRS, CDR2 YFSETQ. The CDR3 is made up of 15 amino acids. Trimming pared 0 bases from V and 0 bases from J, leaving 9 bases between. This CDR3 reads CASSLGSVSNYGYTF. Here the CDR3 DNA reads TGCGCCAGCAGCTTGGGGTCAGTATCTAACTATGGCTACACCTTC.

There are a few counts of this clone. This rearrangement joins TRBV25-1 to TRBJ1-2; D is undetermined. The germline V gene encodes CDR1 MGHDK and CDR2 SYGVNS. The CDR3 consists of 14 residues. The ends were cut back, 8 bases at V and 3 bases at J, with 16 bases in the middle. CDR3 in amino acids: CASSSAAAYYGYTF. The CDR3 bases are TGTGCCAGCTCTTCGGCAGCGGCATACTATGGCTACACCTTC.

The chain has TRBV15 and TRBJ2-5; D perhaps matches TRBD1 (6 bases). Germline lookup yields CDR1 LNHNV and CDR2 YYDKDF (reference sequence). This CDR3 comprises 14 residues. The germline V and J ends were trimmed by 1 base and 3 bases, with 9 bases remaining between them. Written as DNA, the CDR3 is TGTGCCACCAGCAGAGCGGACAGCGAAGAGACCCAGTACTTC. Protein sequence: CATSRADSEETQYF. Full variable domain (rest looked up from reference TRBV15 and TRBJ2-5): DAMVIQNPRYQVTQFGKPVTLSCSQTLNHNVMYWYQQKSSQAPKLLFHYYDKDFNNEADTPDNFQSRRPNTSFCFLDIRSPGLGDTAMYLCATSRADSEETQYFGPGTRLLVL.

This sequence joins TRBV5-6 and TRBJ2-2; a possible D gene is TRBD1 (5 bases). There are 14 residues in the CDR3. V was trimmed by 1 base and J by 3 bases, leaving 7 bases between them. CDR1 and CDR2 (germline): SGHDT, YYEEEE. The CDR3 bases are TGTGCCAGCAGCTTGCAACAGGACACCGGGGAGCTGTTTTTT. This translates into CASSLQQDTGELFF.

J is TRBJ2-7 and V is TRBV24-1; 7 positions agree with TRBD2. J was trimmed by 1 base and V by 8 bases; bases with no gene match: 10. Germline CDR1 reads KGHDR; CDR2 reads SFDVKD. The CDR3 has 15 residues. This CDR3 reads CATTSGGGGSYEQYF. CDR3 in DNA: TGTGCCACCACCTCGGGTGGCGGGGGATCCTACGAGCAGTACTTC.

The J gene is TRBJ1-4, the V gene TRBV7-6; perhaps TRBD1 as D (5 bases). Germline V gives CDR1 SGHVS, CDR2 FNYEAQ. The CDR3 sequence is 14 residues long. V lost 5 bases and J 3 bases, leaving 10 bases between the germline ends. CDR3 sequence reads: CASSDQGSNEKLFF. DNA for the CDR3: TGTGCCAGCAGCGATCAGGGTTCTAATGAAAAACTGTTTTTT.

The rearrangement uses TRBV5-1 and TRBJ1-4; no clear D gene. Between the trimmed V and J ends, which lost 5 bases and 7 bases, there was a span of 18 bases. CDR1 is SGHRS and CDR2 is YFSETQ in the germline V gene. CDR3 size: 15 residues. The DNA of the CDR3 is TGCGCCAGCAGGAGGGTCGGGGTATCCGGTGAAAAACTGTTTTTT. This gives the protein CASRRVGVSGEKLFF.

This clone was recorded a few times. The chain uses TRBV10-3 and TRBJ2-3, with D possibly matching TRBD2 (6 bases). Germline V gives CDR1 ENHRY, CDR2 SYGVKD. Trimming cost V 7 bases and J 1 base, with 12 bases left between them. This CDR3 contains 14 residues. In nucleotides, the CDR3 is TGTGCCATCACCCCGGGAGCAGGCACAGATACGCAGTATTTT. Residues: CAITPGAGTDTQYF.

This clone was seen only a few times. The chain links TRBV27 to TRBJ2-7, with TRBD1 matching over 7 bases. This CDR3 spans 16 amino acids. The J segment lost 3 bases and the V segment lost 6 bases, leaving 14 bases of the junction unmatched. Germline lookup yields CDR1 MNHEY and CDR2 SMNVEV (reference sequence). CDR3 amino acids: CASSFGPPGQNYEQYF. The CDR3 DNA reads TGTGCCAGCAGCTTTGGCCCCCCGGGACAGAACTACGAGCAGTACTTC.

The genes are TRBV30 and TRBJ2-6, with D maybe TRBD2 (7 bases). Germline V lookup: CDR1 GTSNPN, CDR2 SVGIG (reference sequence). This CDR3 is 17 amino acids long. Trimming removed 6 bases at V and 1 base at J, with 19 bases between. CDR3 loop: CACPMGGGRSGANVLTF. The CDR3 bases are TGTGCCTGCCCGATGGGAGGGGGGCGGTCTGGGGCCAACGTCCTGACTTTC.

CDR3 DNA: TGTGCCTGGAGCACAGGGAACACCATATATTTT. Protein sequence: CAWSTGNTIYF. The genes are TRBV30 and TRBJ1-3; possibly TRBD1 for D (6 bases). CDR3 length equals 11 residues. Germline V gives CDR1 GTSNPN, CDR2 SVGIG (reference sequence). Trimming cost V 3 bases and J 7 bases, with 7 bases left between them.

The chain employs TRBV5-1 and TRBJ2-5; 14 nucleotides match TRBD2. Looked up from germline, CDR1 is SGHRS and CDR2 is YFSETQ. The V and J ends lost 7 bases and 2 bases, in that order; junction bases with no gene match: 7. The CDR3 is 16 residues long. CDR3 in amino acids: CASRTSGGPRQETQYF. CDR3 nucleotide sequence: TGCGCCAGCCGGACTAGCGGGGGGCCGAGGCAAGAGACCCAGTACTTC.